A selection of T cell receptor beta chains follows, all from one sample in a study of T-cell memory formation after mild COVID-19. Each CDR3 protein gets one entry after TCRdb re-called the 5' RACE reads with MiXCR. The sample consists of about 600,000 distinct CDR3 sequences, less than 25% of them appearing once. The sequenced material came from PBMCs or a T cell subset sorted from them (not recorded which). The receptors were sampled from an adult woman who had mild COVID-19 (a few samples of this study predate the infection). Cell type and time point are not known. CDR3s include the opening cysteine and the closing phenylalanine or tryptophan. Each record gives: D gene, J gene, V gene, CDR3 protein. D genes are given only for firm matches.

>TRBD1|TRBJ1-2|TRBV7-9
CASSLGQGPNYGYTF
>NA|TRBJ1-1|TRBV7-9
CASSLPGRSNTEAFF
>TRBD1|TRBJ1-5|TRBV7-2
CASSAGTGVNQPQHF
>TRBD1|TRBJ2-1|TRBV7-6
CASSLGTGTGGLREQFF
>NA|TRBJ2-1|TRBV5-1
CASSLELLANEQFF
>NA|TRBJ1-2|TRBV4-2
CASSQGAGVDYGYTF
>NA|TRBJ2-7|TRBV4-3
CASSQDRHSSYEQYF
>TRBD1|TRBJ2-3|TRBV6-4
CASSQTGGESDTQYF
>NA|TRBJ2-1|TRBV12-3/TRBV12-4
CASSLRGEQFF
>TRBD2|TRBJ2-1|TRBV6-6
CASSYTGTSGRFPDNEQFF
>NA|TRBJ1-6|TRBV5-5
CASSLGGESYNSPLHF
>TRBD2|TRBJ2-1|TRBV19
CASSIGTSYNEQFF
>NA|TRBJ2-2|TRBV15
CATAPDREPNTGELFF
>TRBD2|TRBJ2-5|TRBV5-4
CASSPSSGGYQETQYF
>NA|TRBJ1-6|TRBV12-3/TRBV12-4
CASSHPAGNSPLHF
>NA|TRBJ1-4|TRBV29-1
CSGRGRNEKLFF
>TRBD2|TRBJ2-7|TRBV7-9
CASSLQGGILYEQYF
>NA|TRBJ1-5|TRBV15
CATSRDAGFQPQHF
>NA|TRBJ2-1|TRBV7-9
CASSLSSADNNEQFF
>NA|TRBJ2-3|TRBV9
CASSVVSGRTDTQYF
>NA|TRBJ2-2|TRBV24-1
CATKANTGELFF
>NA|TRBJ2-7|TRBV7-8
CASSSPGISYEQYF
>TRBD2|TRBJ2-3|TRBV24-1
CATSGSGRASGSDTQYF
>NA|TRBJ2-7|TRBV5-6
CASSSGFGYEQYF
>NA|TRBJ2-5|TRBV6-2/TRBV6-3
CASASFPETQYF
>NA|TRBJ2-2|TRBV12-3/TRBV12-4
CASRSITRITGELFF
>TRBD1|TRBJ2-7|TRBV2
CASSEGTGGFEQYF
>TRBD2|TRBJ2-5|TRBV5-5
CASRPRGGTQETQYF